The 28 T cell receptor beta chains below all came from one sample that was sequenced in a study of blood T cell repertoires in COVID-19. TCRdb's copy holds only in-frame clones and misses some; the assay was immunoSEQ multiplex PCR. The sample records around 100,000 clones, roughly 92% being singletons. The sequenced sample consisted of peripheral blood. All receptors come from a man aged 45-60 years with active COVID-19.

The CDR3 DNA follows: TGTGCCAGCAGTGAAGGAGACAGTAGCAATCAGCCCCAGCATTTT. It encodes CASSEGDSSNQPQHF. The rearrangement links TRBV6-1 to TRBJ1-5; possibly TRBD1 for D (5 bases). Germline CDR1 and CDR2: MNHNS and SASEGT. The CDR3 is made up of 15 amino acids. Trimming removed 1 base at V and 0 bases at J, with 7 bases between.

The genes are TRBV3-1 (or the pseudogene TRBV3-2) and TRBJ1-2; D not resolved. Per germline, CDR1 LGHDT and CDR2 YNNKEL (reference sequence). The germline V and J ends were trimmed by 0 bases and 7 bases, with 15 bases remaining between them. This CDR3 has 15 amino acids. As DNA, the CDR3 is TGTGCCAGCAGCCAAGATCTTAGTTTTGAGAGTGGCTACACCTTC. Translation: CASSQDLSFESGYTF.

The chain links TRBV24-1 to TRBJ2-5; 7 bases are a match to TRBD1. Germline V lookup: CDR1 KGHDR, CDR2 SFDVKD. This CDR3 is built from 14 residues. The V and J ends lost 5 bases and 4 bases, in that order; junction bases with no gene match: 6. The CDR3 reads CATSAADRAETQYF. The CDR3 bases are TGTGCCACCAGTGCCGCCGACAGGGCAGAGACCCAGTACTTC.

V is TRBV2 and J is TRBJ1-1; no clear D gene. V shed 6 bases and J shed 6 bases, with 17 bases lying between them. The CDR3 has 14 amino acids. Germline assignment: CDR1 SNHLY and CDR2 FYNNEI. CDR3 region: CASRPLQSSAEAFF. The CDR3 DNA follows: TGTGCCAGCAGGCCCCTCCAGTCGTCCGCTGAAGCTTTCTTT. The variable domain in full, with the rest retrieved from reference TRBV2 and TRBJ1-1, is EPEVTQTPSHQVTQMGQEVILRCVPISNHLYFYWYRQILGQKVEFLVSFYNNEISEKSEIFDDQFSVERPDGSNFTLKIRSTKLEDSAMYFCASRPLQSSAEAFFGQGTRLTVV.

The chain carries TRBV5-1 and TRBJ2-1, with 7 bases aligning to TRBD2. V was pared by 6 bases and J by 8 bases, with 5 bases of the junction left unmatched. The CDR3 consists of 12 residues. From germline, CDR1 is SGHRS and CDR2 YFSETQ. Here the CDR3 reads CASTMAGDEQFF. CDR3 nucleotide sequence: TGCGCCAGCACCATGGCGGGAGATGAGCAGTTCTTC. Full variable domain (remainder filled in from reference TRBV5-1 and TRBJ2-1): KAGVTQTPRYLIKTRGQQVTLSCSPISGHRSVSWYQQTPGQGLQFLFEYFSETQRNKGNFPGRFSGRQFSNSRSEMNVSTLELGDSALYLCASTMAGDEQFFGPGTRLTVL.

The chain has TRBV6-5 and TRBJ1-2; TRBD1 is a possible D gene (6 bases). The CDR3 extends over 14 amino acids. The germline V gene has CDR1 MNHEY and CDR2 SVGAGI. V gave up 0 bases and J gave up 2 bases, with 7 bases separating them. CDR3 amino acids: CASSYSGANYGYTF. The CDR3 region has the DNA TGTGCCAGCAGTTACTCGGGGGCCAACTATGGCTACACCTTC.

The chain is built from TRBV5-8 and TRBJ1-1, with 10 bases fitting TRBD1. The ends lost 5 bases at V and 11 bases at J; junction bases unmatched: 6. The CDR3 contains 12 residues. Germline CDR1 SGHTS, CDR2 YDEGEE. The chain's CDR3 is CASRDRGLSAFF. The DNA for the CDR3 is TGTGCCAGCAGAGACAGGGGGCTTTCCGCTTTCTTT.

The chain couples TRBV18 to TRBJ2-5, with 8 bases aligning to TRBD2. The ends lost 3 bases at V and 0 bases at J; junction bases unmatched: 6. The germline V gene encodes CDR1 KGHSH and CDR2 LQKENI. This CDR3 contains 16 residues. DNA for the CDR3: TGTGCCAGCTCACCGGCGGGGGGAACATACCAAGAGACCCAGTACTTC. This gives the protein CASSPAGGTYQETQYF.

The chain recombines TRBV6-5 with TRBJ2-7; D remains ambiguous. The CDR3 spans 13 residues. Trimming cost V 0 bases and J 2 bases, with 5 bases left between them. Germline lookup yields CDR1 MNHEY and CDR2 SVGAGI. CDR3 region: CASSYSDTYEQYF. The CDR3 DNA is TGTGCCAGCAGTTACTCAGACACCTACGAGCAGTACTTC.

The DNA of the CDR3 is TGTGCCAGTAGTAGGACAGCGAATAATTCACCCCTCCACTTT. The encoded protein is CASSRTANNSPLHF. V gene TRBV19 combines with J gene TRBJ1-6; perhaps TRBD1 as D (6 bases). V was trimmed by 4 bases and J by 5 bases, leaving 9 bases between them. The germline gives CDR1 LNHDA, CDR2 SQIVND (reference sequence). The CDR3 loop spans 14 amino acids.

This chain links TRBV2 with TRBJ2-1; TRBD1 matches at 7 bases. Germline assignment: CDR1 SNHLY and CDR2 FYNNEI. The V segment lost 5 bases and the J segment 5 bases; nucleotides outside the gene matches: 6. The CDR3 length is 14 residues. In nucleotides, the CDR3 is TGTGCCAGCAGTACGGACAGGCCGAACAATGAGCAGTTCTTC. This gives the protein CASSTDRPNNEQFF.

The chain recombines TRBV15 with TRBJ1-2; 10 bases match TRBD1. The CDR3 runs to 15 residues. Trimming took 0 bases from V and 6 from J; bases not matched to a gene: 4. Germline assignment: CDR1 LNHNV and CDR2 YYDKDF (reference sequence). The CDR3 is CATSRELTGGDGYTF. For the CDR3, the DNA is TGTGCCACCAGCAGAGAACTGACAGGGGGCGATGGCTACACCTTC. The full variable domain, its missing parts supplied by reference TRBV15 and TRBJ1-2, is DAMVIQNPRYQVTQFGKPVTLSCSQTLNHNVMYWYQQKSSQAPKLLFHYYDKDFNNEADTPDNFQSRRPNTSFCFLDIRSPGLGDTAMYLCATSRELTGGDGYTFGSGTRLTVV.

The table lists this clone with a count of one. The chain carries TRBV2 and TRBJ2-7; 12 nucleotides line up with TRBD1. Germline V gene data show CDR1 as SNHLY and CDR2 as FYNNEI. V trimming: 5 bases; J trimming: 6 bases; junction bases outside the gene matches: 5. The length of the CDR3 is 14 residues. This CDR3 reads CASSYRDRGREQYF. CDR3 nucleotide sequence: TGTGCCAGCAGTTACCGGGACAGGGGGCGCGAGCAGTACTTC.

The gene calls are TRBV19 and TRBJ2-7; D perhaps matches TRBD1 (6 bases). Trimming took off 6 bases at V and 3 bases at J, with 9 bases between the two ends. Per the germline V gene, CDR1 is LNHDA and CDR2 is SQIVND (reference sequence). The CDR3 totals 12 residues. The CDR3 is CASRDSLYEQYF. Written as DNA, the CDR3 is TGTGCCAGTAGGGACAGCCTCTACGAGCAGTACTTC.

The table lists this clone with a count of one. This rearrangement joins TRBV6-1 to TRBJ1-5; D is unclear. Germline V gene sequence: CDR1 MNHNS, CDR2 SASEGT. V shed 2 bases and J shed 0 bases, with 11 bases lying between them. The CDR3 has 16 amino acids. CDR3 in amino acids: CASSETAPGSNQPQHF. CDR3 sequence (DNA): TGTGCCAGCAGTGAAACTGCGCCGGGTAGCAATCAGCCCCAGCATTTT.

The chain links TRBV6-5 to TRBJ2-7; no firm D call. The CDR3 spans 14 residues. CDR1 and CDR2 from the germline V gene are MNHEY and SVGAGI. V dropped 0 bases and J dropped 7 bases, with 13 bases sitting between them. CDR3: CASSYSNRQAEQYF. Written as DNA, the CDR3 is TGTGCCAGCAGTTACTCGAATCGGCAGGCTGAGCAGTACTTC.

This clone was counted only a few times. This chain uses TRBV14 with TRBJ2-7; the match to TRBD2 covers 8 bases. Germline lookup yields CDR1 SGHDN and CDR2 FVKESK. V lost 2 bases to trimming and J lost 6 bases; unmatched junction nucleotides: 3. The CDR3 totals 13 residues. CDR3 nucleotide sequence: TGTGCCAGCAGCCAAAGGACTAGCAGCGAGCAGTACTTC. This encodes CASSQRTSSEQYF.

The J gene is TRBJ2-3, the V gene TRBV18; 7 nucleotides agree with TRBD1. Germline V CDR1 and CDR2: KGHSH, LQKENI. The CDR3 totals 16 residues. Unmatched junction bases numbered 7, after V lost 2 bases and J lost 2 bases. The CDR3 coding sequence is TGTGCCAGCTCACCAGAATTCAGGGGGTTCACAGATACGCAGTATTTT. Translating it yields CASSPEFRGFTDTQYF.

The chain links TRBV5-5 to TRBJ1-2, with D perhaps TRBD1 (5 bases). Germline V gene data show CDR1 as SGHKS and CDR2 as YYEKEE (reference sequence). The CDR3 is made up of 15 amino acids. V lost 2 bases and J 7 bases, leaving 18 bases between the germline ends. Here the CDR3 DNA reads TGTGCCAGCAGCTTAGTCGATACAGGCGAATTTGGCTACACCTTC. It encodes CASSLVDTGEFGYTF.

The chain couples TRBV28 to TRBJ1-1; 9 bases match TRBD1. Per germline, CDR1 MDHEN and CDR2 SYDVKM. The length of the CDR3 is 15 residues. V was pared by 6 bases and J by 7 bases, with 12 bases of the junction left unmatched. DNA for the CDR3: TGTGCCAGCAGCCCTGGAGGACAGGGGACGTTTGAAGCTTTCTTT. Protein product: CASSPGGQGTFEAFF.

This sequence joins TRBV15 and TRBJ2-5, with TRBD1 as a possible D gene (6 bases). Trimming took off 0 bases at V and 3 bases at J, with 8 bases between the two ends. The germline V gene has CDR1 LNHNV and CDR2 YYDKDF (reference sequence). This CDR3 spans 14 amino acids. In nucleotides, the CDR3 is TGTGCCACCAGCAGAGATCCAGGGGAAGAGACCCAGTACTTC. Amino acids: CATSRDPGEETQYF.

The chain recombines TRBV19 with TRBJ2-7; D unclear. The V end lost 1 base, the J end lost 6 bases, and 4 bases lay between the germline ends. The CDR3 contains 11 residues. CDR1 LNHDA and CDR2 SQIVND come from the germline V gene (reference sequence). CDR3 in DNA: TGTGCCAGTAGTATAGCCGGCGAGCAGTACTTC. Its translation: CASSIAGEQYF.

This rearrangement joins TRBV7-3 to TRBJ2-1; perhaps TRBD2 as D (5 bases). CDR3 length: 16 amino acids. Germline V CDR1 and CDR2: SGHTA, FQGTGA. V lost 2 bases to trimming and J lost 7 bases, with 18 bases between them. CDR3 region: CASSLGGGRPRNEQFF. CDR3 DNA sequence: TGTGCCAGCAGCTTAGGAGGCGGGCGACCGAGGAATGAGCAGTTCTTC. The whole variable domain, remainder taken from reference TRBV7-3 and TRBJ2-1, is GAGVSQTPSNKVTEKGKYVELRCDPISGHTALYWYRQSLGQGPEFLIYFQGTGAADDSGLPNDRFFAVRPEGSVSTLKIQRTERGDSAVYLCASSLGGGRPRNEQFFGPGTRLTVL.

The rearrangement uses TRBV7-2 and TRBJ2-7; 10 bases map to TRBD1. J gave up 4 bases and V 9 bases, and 6 bases lay outside the gene matches. The CDR3 sequence is 13 residues long. The germline gives CDR1 SGHTA, CDR2 FQGNSA. This CDR3 is CASSDRGRYEQYF. CDR3 bases: TGTGCCAGTTCCGACAGGGGGCGATACGAGCAGTACTTC. Combining the CDR3 with reference TRBV7-2 and TRBJ2-7 gives the whole variable domain GAGVSQSPSNKVTEKGKDVELRCDPISGHTALYWYRQSLGQGLEFLIYFQGNSAPDKSGLPSDRFSAERTGGSVSTLTIQRTQQEDSAVYLCASSDRGRYEQYFGPGTRLTVT.

This chain joins TRBV10-2 and TRBJ2-3; possible D gene TRBD2, 6 bases. The CDR3 totals 17 residues. CDR1 is WSHSY and CDR2 is SAAADI in the germline V gene. The V end lost 2 bases, the J end lost 5 bases, and 20 bases lay between the germline ends. As DNA, the CDR3 is TGCGCCAGCAGTGAGACGGACTCGGGCCCGGGGGTAGATACGCAGTATTTT. This sequence encodes CASSETDSGPGVDTQYF.

The chain joins TRBV4-1 to TRBJ2-4; TRBD1 aligns across 7 bases. The CDR3 consists of 13 residues. Germline V lookup: CDR1 MGHRA, CDR2 YSYEKL. V trimming: 2 bases; J trimming: 13 bases; junction bases outside the gene matches: 8. The CDR3 here is CASSQLGSGQQYF. In DNA, the CDR3 is TGCGCCAGCAGCCAATTGGGGTCGGGACAGCAGTACTTC.

The rearrangement joins TRBV4-1 to TRBJ2-5; tentative D call: TRBD1 (5 bases). Deletions cut 2 bases from V and 4 bases from J, with 11 bases between. The CDR3 spans 14 residues. Germline values: CDR1 MGHRA, CDR2 YSYEKL. This CDR3 is CASSQSDRVETQYF. CDR3 DNA sequence: TGCGCCAGCAGCCAATCCGACAGAGTAGAGACCCAGTACTTC.

This clone occurred a few times. V gene TRBV7-8 combines with J gene TRBJ2-7, with 10 bases fitting TRBD2. This CDR3 has 14 residues. V shed 5 bases and J 3 bases; nucleotides not matched to a gene: 4. CDR1 and CDR2 from the germline V gene are SGHVS and FQNEAQ. DNA for the CDR3: TGTGCCAGCAGCCAGGGACTAGCGAACTACGAGCAGTACTTC. Amino acid sequence: CASSQGLANYEQYF.